What follows are 25 T cell receptor beta chains derived from one specimen sequenced in a study of blood T cells in healthy people across ages. Next came a second PCR, run for roughly 6 to 11 cycles, which used a sample-barcoded 5' primer along with a J-beta primer mix. TCRdb reprocessed the 5' RACE reads with MiXCR, giving one entry per CDR3 protein. The table has about 940,000 distinct CDR3 sequences, 48% seen once. Sequencing used blood. The receptors shown here come from a man aged 25-40 years in good health.

The J gene is TRBJ1-6, the V gene TRBV3-1, with D unresolved. Germline V CDR1 and CDR2: LGHDT, YNNKEL (reference sequence). This CDR3 region has 14 residues. Trimming took 1 base from V and 5 from J, leaving 6 bases between them. Here the CDR3 reads CASSQGRHNSPLHF. CDR3 coding DNA: TGTGCCAGCAGCCAAGGCAGGCATAATTCACCCCTCCACTTT. Together with reference TRBV3-1 and TRBJ1-6, the CDR3 gives the full variable domain: DTAVSQTPKYLVTQMGNDKSIKCEQNLGHDTMYWYKQDSKKFLKIMFSYNNKELIINETVPNRFSPKSPDKAHLNLHINSLELGDSAVYFCASSQGRHNSPLHFGNGTRLTVT.

This clonotype was counted many times. The genes are TRBV27 and TRBJ1-1, with D tentatively TRBD1 (6 bases). Germline CDR1 reads MNHEY; CDR2 reads SMNVEV (reference sequence). The V gene lost 6 bases and the J gene lost 1 base, with 9 bases spanning the gap. The CDR3 runs 13 residues. In DNA, the CDR3 is TGTGCCAGCAGGCCGACAGGGAACACTGAAGCTTTCTTT. It yields the protein CASRPTGNTEAFF.

DNA of the CDR3: TGTGCCAGCAGCTTAGCCACAATGGGTGCAAGTTCCTACGAGCAGTACTTC. Translation: CASSLATMGASSYEQYF. This sequence joins TRBV7-8 and TRBJ2-7; D unclear. CDR1 and CDR2 (germline): SGHVS, FQNEAQ. CDR3 length equals 17 residues. V was cut by 0 bases and J by 1 base, with 16 bases left in between.

This clonotype was detected a few times. V and J are TRBV19 and TRBJ2-5; possible D gene TRBD2, 5 bases. V was trimmed by 3 bases and J by 5 bases, leaving 13 bases between them. The germline V gene has CDR1 LNHDA and CDR2 SQIVND (reference sequence). The CDR3 covers 14 residues. The CDR3 nucleotides read TGTGCCAGTAGTATCCCCGGGGATGCGGAGACCCAGTACTTC. This translates into CASSIPGDAETQYF.

V and J are TRBV7-8 and TRBJ2-1; 8 nucleotides line up with TRBD1. This CDR3 contains 16 residues. V dropped 5 bases and J dropped 3; count of bases not matched to a gene: 9. CDR1 and CDR2 from the germline V gene are SGHVS and FQNEAQ. The DNA of the CDR3 is TGTGCCAGCAGCCCCTTCGTCGGACAGGGCTACAATGAGCAGTTCTTC. It is translated as CASSPFVGQGYNEQFF.

This clonotype has a handful of counts. The chain uses TRBV20-1 and TRBJ2-7; 8 bases fit TRBD1. The J segment lost 7 bases and the V segment lost 3 bases, leaving 11 bases of the junction unmatched. The CDR3 runs to 14 residues. CDR1 is DFQATT, CDR2 SNEGSKA, per germline (reference sequence). The CDR3 reads CSARTGAALREQYF. CDR3 bases: TGCAGTGCTAGGACAGGGGCCGCTCTACGAGAGCAGTACTTC.

The V and J genes are TRBV6-2 or TRBV6-3 and TRBJ2-3; D is uncertain. V lost 6 bases to trimming and J lost 4 bases, with 20 bases between them. From germline, CDR1 is MNHEY and CDR2 SVGEGT. The CDR3 runs to 16 residues. The CDR3 sequence is CASRYNVGVWSDTQYF. The CDR3 nucleotides are TGTGCCAGCAGGTATAACGTTGGGGTTTGGTCAGATACGCAGTATTTT.

The chain uses TRBV7-2 and TRBJ1-4; D call uncertain. This CDR3 contains 14 residues. Trimming shortened V by 3 bases and J by 8 bases, and 13 bases separated the two germline ends. Looked up from germline, CDR1 is SGHTA and CDR2 is FQGNSA. The CDR3: CASSLGSVGEKLFF. The DNA of the CDR3 is TGTGCCAGCAGCTTGGGATCGGTCGGGGAAAAACTGTTTTTT.

Details on this clonotype: This may be a read error, as it is one base from a much larger clone. The chain couples TRBV7-3 to TRBJ2-1, with 9 bases lining up with TRBD2. The germline CDR1 and CDR2 sequences are SGHTA and FQGTGA. This CDR3 spans 15 amino acids. Here the CDR3 DNA reads TGTGCCAGCAGCTTAAAAAGCGGGGGGAACAATGGGCAGTTCTTC. This sequence encodes CASSLKSGGNNGQFF.

This chain connects TRBV9 to TRBJ1-6; D gene unclear. The germline V and J ends were trimmed by 0 bases and 9 bases, with 7 bases remaining between them. CDR3 size: 13 residues. CDR1 and CDR2 from the germline V gene are SGDLS and YYNGEE. The CDR3 region has the DNA TGTGCCAGCAGCGTAGCTGACACTTCACCCCTCCACTTT. This encodes CASSVADTSPLHF.

This clonotype was counted a single time. The rearrangement links TRBV11-1 to TRBJ1-1; 7 positions agree with TRBD1. The length of the CDR3 is 13 residues. The V segment lost 5 bases and the J segment 6 bases; nucleotides outside the gene matches: 6. Germline V gene data show CDR1 as SGHAT and CDR2 as FQDESV (reference sequence). The CDR3 coding sequence is TGTGCCAGCAGCACAGCAGGGGGTGCTGAAGCTTTCTTT. The encoded protein is CASSTAGGAEAFF.

The chain couples TRBV5-1 to TRBJ2-5, with 7 bases that match TRBD2. The CDR3 length is 15 residues. Trimming took 4 bases from V and 2 from J; bases not matched to a gene: 8. In germline, CDR1 is SGHRS, CDR2 YFSETQ. The CDR3 sequence is CASSPGRGGQETQYF. CDR3 DNA sequence: TGCGCCAGCAGCCCTGGGAGGGGTGGGCAAGAGACCCAGTACTTC.

This clonotype was counted at least ten times. The gene calls are TRBV6-5 and TRBJ2-4, with D tentatively TRBD2 (5 bases). CDR1 is MNHEY, CDR2 SVGAGI, per germline. The CDR3 spans 12 residues. The germline V and J ends were trimmed by 5 bases and 8 bases, with 10 bases remaining between them. CDR3 nucleotides: TGTGCCAGCAGTGCTTCGGGGTACATTCAGTACTTC. Translating it yields CASSASGYIQYF.

This clonotype was counted only a few times. This chain links TRBV7-3 with TRBJ2-2, with D tentatively TRBD1 (5 bases). The CDR3 is 14 amino acids. The V end was cut by 0 bases, the J end by 6 bases, with 8 bases between. The V gene's germline CDR1 is SGHTA and CDR2 FQGTGA. CDR3 loop: CASSLTAGPGELFF. The DNA of the CDR3 is TGTGCCAGCAGCTTAACGGCAGGGCCCGGGGAGCTGTTTTTT.

This clonotype was counted a few times. V and J are TRBV3-1 and TRBJ2-1; unclear D gene. The CDR3 covers 13 residues. Germline CDR1 LGHDT, CDR2 YNNKEL (reference sequence). V lost 4 bases to trimming and J lost 3 bases, with 7 bases between them. The CDR3 DNA is TGTGCCAGCAGCCCAGACGTCTACAATGAGCAGTTCTTC. Its protein product is CASSPDVYNEQFF.

The V and J genes are TRBV12-5 and TRBJ2-3, with TRBD2 identical over 8 bases. With V trimmed by 7 bases and J by 4 bases, 13 bases remained unmatched. The CDR3 has 16 residues. CDR1 and CDR2 (germline): LGHNT, FRNRAP. CDR3 region: CASASRSGVVADTQYF. The CDR3 coding sequence is TGTGCTAGTGCAAGCCGTAGCGGGGTGGTGGCAGATACGCAGTATTTT. Combining the CDR3 with reference TRBV12-5 and TRBJ2-3 gives the whole variable domain DARVTQTPRHKVTEMGQEVTMRCQPILGHNTVFWYRQTMMQGLELLAYFRNRAPLDDSGMPKDRFSAEMPDATLATLKIQPSEPRDSAVYFCASASRSGVVADTQYFGPGTRLTVL.

The rearrangement uses TRBV13 and TRBJ1-1; tentative D call: TRBD1 (6 bases). Between the trimmed V and J ends, which lost 3 bases and 5 bases, there was a span of 10 bases. The CDR3 is made up of 13 amino acids. Germline V gene lookup returns CDR1 PRHDT and CDR2 FYEKMQ (reference sequence). The CDR3 sequence is CASSLWGQTEAFF. CDR3 nucleotide sequence: TGTGCCAGCAGCTTGTGGGGGCAAACTGAAGCTTTCTTT.

The chain combines TRBV28 with TRBJ2-7; tentative D call: TRBD1 (5 bases). CDR1 MDHEN and CDR2 SYDVKM come from the germline V gene. Trimming stripped 7 bases from V and 6 bases from J, with 10 bases between. The length of the CDR3 is 11 residues. Here the CDR3 DNA reads TGTGCCAGCAAGACCAGGGCCGAGCAGTACTTC. This sequence encodes CASKTRAEQYF.

The chain carries TRBV6-5 and TRBJ1-2; 12 positions agree with TRBD1. J lost 4 bases, V lost 6 bases, and 6 bases had no gene match. Germline loops: CDR1 MNHEY, CDR2 SVGAGI. The CDR3 is 15 residues long. In nucleotides, the CDR3 is TGTGCCAGCAGGTCCGGGACAGGGGGCGTCTATGGCTACACCTTC. The encoded protein is CASRSGTGGVYGYTF.

V and J are TRBV21-1 and TRBJ2-3. TRBV21-1 is given as a pseudogene. This CDR3 has 15 residues. The CDR3 DNA follows: TGTGCCAGCAGCAAACGTGGAAAGGGCTCAGATACGCAGTATTTT. Protein: CASSKRGKGSDTQYF.

The CDR3 loop reads CSSRGGNVSSYEQYF. The DNA of the CDR3 is TGCAGCTCCCGGGGTGGTAACGTGAGCTCCTACGAGCAGTACTTC. The V gene is TRBV29-1, the J gene TRBJ2-7; perhaps TRBD2 as D (5 bases). The CDR3 is 15 amino acids. CDR1 and CDR2 from the germline V gene are SQVTM and ANQGSEA. The V end was cut by 8 bases, the J end by 0 bases, with 20 bases between.

In this sample, this clonotype turned up a few times. V usage is TRBV29-1 and J usage is TRBJ2-7, with D maybe TRBD1 (5 bases). Germline V gives CDR1 SQVTM, CDR2 ANQGSEA. V lost 0 bases and J 0 bases, leaving 12 bases between the germline ends. The CDR3 length is 15 residues. This chain's CDR3 is CSVEDSRQSSYEQYF. In nucleotides, the CDR3 is TGCAGCGTTGAAGATTCACGACAGAGCTCCTACGAGCAGTACTTC.

The CDR3: CASSEGGQNSPLHF. CDR3 nucleotides: TGTGCCAGCAGCGAGGGGGGGCAGAATTCACCCCTCCACTTT. The chain joins TRBV9 to TRBJ1-6; D might be TRBD1 (6 bases). V dropped 3 bases and J dropped 7 bases, with 11 bases sitting between them. Germline V lookup: CDR1 SGDLS, CDR2 YYNGEE. The CDR3 spans 14 residues.

The CDR3 region has the DNA TGTGCCTGGACTAGGGACAGGGCTGAGCAGTACTTC. Protein sequence: CAWTRDRAEQYF. The V gene is TRBV30, the J gene TRBJ2-7, with 9 nucleotides matching TRBD1. J gave up 7 bases and V 4 bases, and 5 bases lay outside the gene matches. Germline CDR1 and CDR2: GTSNPN and SVGIG (reference sequence). This CDR3 region has 12 residues. Based on the CDR3 plus reference TRBV30 and TRBJ2-7, the full variable domain is SQTIHQWPATLVQPVGSPLSLECTVEGTSNPNLYWYRQAAGRGLQLLFYSVGIGQISSEVPQNLSASRPQDRQFILSSKKLLLSDSGFYLCAWTRDRAEQYFGPGTRLTVT.

This rearrangement joins TRBV29-1 to TRBJ2-7; D is perhaps TRBD1 (5 bases). There are 12 residues in the CDR3. Trimming cost V 4 bases and J 3 bases, with 10 bases left between them. The germline CDR1 and CDR2 sequences are SQVTM and ANQGSEA. CDR3 sequence (DNA): TGCAGCGTTGTAAAGGGGAACTACGAGCAGTACTTC. It is translated as CSVVKGNYEQYF.